These T cell receptor beta chains were read from a single sample in a study of a mutant IDH1 vaccine in newly diagnosed glioma. These receptors have no known antigen. Data came from immunoSEQ multiplex PCR; TCRdb stores just in-frame clones and leaves some out. The data contain tens of thousands of clones, about 61% of them singletons. The sequences come from peripheral blood mononuclear cells (PBMCs), collected from a glioma patient whose treatment included an IDH1 peptide vaccine. Receptor source: a middle-aged man with glioma. Some clones in this sample may be carry-over from other donors' samples. Each CDR3 is given with its conserved first and last residue. The D gene is left open where the match is weak. The size field is filled for only some rows; it gives once, few, many or a size class.

-	-	TRBV6-6	TRBJ1-1	CASSKRGNFEAFF	TGTGCCAGCAGTAAAAGGGGGAATTTTGAAGCTTTCTTT
TRBD2	-	TRBV10-3	TRBJ2-1	CAISESAGGLNNEQFF	TGTGCCATCAGTGAGTCAGCGGGGGGGCTAAACAATGAGCAGTTCTTC
TRBD1	-	TRBV7-9	TRBJ2-2	CASSNKGQGGTGELFF	TGTGCCAGCAGCAACAAAGGACAGGGTGGCACCGGGGAGCTGTTTTTT
-	-	TRBV19	TRBJ1-2	CASSDQGTGYTF	TGTGCCAGTAGTGACCAGGGTACTGGCTACACCTTC
-	-	TRBV7-8	TRBJ1-2	CASSFNPGRGGYTF	TGTGCCAGCAGCTTCAACCCGGGCCGTGGCGGCTACACCTTC
-	medium-sized	TRBV12-5	TRBJ1-1	CASRAGDTEAFF	TGTGCTAGTCGTGCGGGAGACACTGAAGCTTTCTTT
TRBD1	-	TRBV6-1	TRBJ2-2	CASSVQGAVLANTGELFF	TGTGCCAGCAGTGTCCAGGGGGCGGTCCTCGCGAACACCGGGGAGCTGTTTTTT
-	few	TRBV19	TRBJ1-1	CASSPGRAEAFF	TGTGCCAGTAGTCCCGGGCGGGCTGAAGCTTTCTTT
TRBD1	-	TRBV5-1	TRBJ2-7	CASSSTGVHEQYF	TGCGCCAGCAGCTCTACAGGGGTCCACGAGCAGTACTTC
-	-	TRBV5-4	TRBJ1-1	CASSLELADTEAFF	TGTGCCAGCAGCTTGGAGTTGGCAGACACTGAAGCTTTCTTT
-	-	TRBV2	TRBJ2-5	CASRERVRDQETQYF	TGTGCCAGCAGAGAACGGGTCAGGGACCAAGAGACCCAGTACTTC
TRBD1	-	TRBV2	TRBJ1-2	CATQGAKNGYTF	TGTGCCACCCAGGGGGCGAAGAATGGCTACACCTTC
-	-	TRBV4-2	TRBJ1-4	CASSQGANEKLFF	TGTGCCAGCAGCCAAGGGGCGAATGAAAAACTGTTTTTT